The sequence of this TCR beta chain was determined in a study of blood T cell repertoires in COVID-19. Whole-study context: Acute-phase and convalescent COVID-19 samples originated in the United States, Italy and Spain.

With V trimmed by 7 bases and J by 2 bases, 3 bases remained unmatched. The germline V gene has CDR1 MNHEY and CDR2 SVGAGI. The CDR3 loop spans 14 amino acids. In the study's own analysis: Amplification with reference gene primers provided the estimates of nucleated cell counts. TCRdb keeps only in-frame clones here, not all; method: immunoSEQ multiplex PCR. V, J and clone size are those of that table, while D and trimming were read from the DNA. The sample shows over 350,000 clones, around 89% of them seen only once. This clonotype was sampled from a woman aged 25 to 39 with acute or convalescent COVID-19. Input material: peripheral blood. The rearrangement joins TRBV6-5 to TRBJ2-3; TRBD2 matches 10 bases. The CDR3 DNA sequence: TGTGCCAGCAAAGGACTAGCGGTCACAGATACGCAGTATTTT. This sequence encodes CASKGLAVTDTQYF.